The 13 T cell receptor beta chains presented below share a single source sample, sequenced in a study of read filtering for tumor transcriptome and immune sequencing. From 300 to 400 ng of RNA, a library with molecular barcoded alpha/delta and beta/gamma adaptors was made. TCRdb redid the calling of the reads with MiXCR, one entry per CDR3 protein. The sample comprises approximately 62,000 distinct CDR3 sequences, around 19% of which are singletons, and roughly 10% rests with the top ten. Sequencing was carried out using a population of CD138-negative cells sorted from bone marrow. These receptors were taken from a donor aged 40 or older with multiple myeloma.

This clonotype was detected many times. CDR3 loop: CASSLEQGYGYTF. CDR3 nucleotide sequence: TGTGCCAGCAGCTTGGAACAAGGCTATGGCTACACCTTC. V usage is TRBV5-5 and J usage is TRBJ1-2, with unresolved D. The CDR3 length is 13 residues. Looked up from germline, CDR1 is SGHKS and CDR2 is YYEKEE (reference sequence). V lost 0 bases, J lost 4 bases, and 7 bases lay in between.

This clonotype was recorded at least ten times. The chain couples TRBV7-3 to TRBJ2-1; no clear D gene. Deletions cut 1 base from V and 10 bases from J, with 11 bases between. CDR3 length: 13 residues. Germline assignment: CDR1 SGHTA and CDR2 FQGTGA. The CDR3 loop is CASSLIVLGEQFF. The CDR3 coding sequence is TGTGCCAGCAGCTTAATTGTCCTGGGGGAGCAGTTCTTC.

This clonotype was detected many times. The CDR3 here is CASSPSDRLGAEAFF. The CDR3 DNA sequence: TGTGCCAGCAGTCCATCGGACAGGCTGGGAGCTGAAGCTTTCTTT. The V and J genes are TRBV12-3 or TRBV12-4 and TRBJ1-1; TRBD1 aligns across 7 bases. The V and J ends lost 5 bases and 6 bases, in that order; junction bases with no gene match: 12. There are 15 residues in the CDR3.

Note on this clonotype: This may come from a read error, since a much larger clone is one base off. Lacking the conserved final phenylalanine or tryptophan, this CDR3 likely reflects a read error. The J gene is TRBJ2-5, the V gene TRBV28; TRBD1 matches at 10 bases. V shed 3 bases, J shed 1 base, and the junction held 2 bases outside the gene matches. Germline V gives CDR1 MDHEN, CDR2 SYDVKM. The CDR3 totals 15 residues. CDR3 protein: CASSFGQGVQETQYY. DNA for the CDR3: TGTGCCAGCAGTTTTGGACAGGGGGTCCAAGAGACCCAGTACTAC.

There are many counts of this clonotype. The chain couples TRBV3-1 to TRBJ2-3; TRBD2 matches at 8 bases. V lost 4 bases to trimming and J lost 4 bases; unmatched junction nucleotides: 4. Germline V lookup: CDR1 LGHDT, CDR2 YNNKEL (reference sequence). The CDR3 loop spans 14 amino acids. Here the CDR3 reads CASSRTSSADTQYF. In DNA form, the CDR3 reads TGTGCCAGCAGCCGGACTAGCTCTGCAGATACGCAGTATTTT.

Concerning this clonotype: Without the conserved terminal phenylalanine or tryptophan, this CDR3 likely stems from a read error. V gene TRBV5-1 combines with J gene TRBJ2-1; 8 positions agree with TRBD1. The CDR3 is made up of 18 amino acids. Germline V gene lookup returns CDR1 SGHRS and CDR2 YFSETQ. In nucleotides, the CDR3 is TGCGCCAGCAGCAGTCGACAGGGGCCCCCTCTACTATACAACGAGCAGTTCTAC. This sequence encodes CASSSRQGPPLLYNEQFY.

Details on this clonotype: This may be a read error: a much more frequent sequence differs by one nucleotide. The J gene is TRBJ2-7, the V gene TRBV19, with 9 nucleotides matching TRBD1. CDR1 and CDR2 from the germline V gene are LNHDA and SQIVND (reference sequence). The CDR3 spans 14 residues. V was pared by 10 bases and J by 3 bases, with 10 bases of the junction left unmatched. CDR3 sequence: CATRETGGSYEQYF. CDR3 DNA sequence: TGTGCCACGAGGGAAACAGGGGGCAGCTACGAGCAGTACTTC.

This clonotype showed up many times. The J gene is TRBJ1-1, the V gene TRBV4-1; D is ambiguous. Per the germline V gene, CDR1 is MGHRA and CDR2 is YSYEKL. This CDR3 comprises 14 residues. V lost 0 bases and J 1 base, leaving 6 bases between the germline ends. The CDR3 DNA reads as TGCGCCAGCAGCCAAGATGTTGAGAACACTGAAGCTTTCTTT. As protein: CASSQDVENTEAFF.

Concerning this clonotype itself: One end of the junction fails to match germline, which may point to a read error. The V call is TRBV2, the J call TRBJ2-1; 10 positions agree with TRBD2. Germline assignment: CDR1 SNHLY and CDR2 FYNNEI. The CDR3 contains 13 residues. The chain's CDR3 is CTSTSGKNSEQFF. The CDR3 DNA reads TGTACCAGCACTAGCGGGAAAAACAGTGAGCAGTTCTTC.

This clonotype was counted many times. As DNA, the CDR3 is TGTGCCAGCAGCCCACCGGGCAATGAGCAGTTCTTC. This gives the protein CASSPPGNEQFF. V and J are TRBV7-2 and TRBJ2-1; D not resolved. Germline V gene lookup returns CDR1 SGHTA and CDR2 FQGNSA. V was shortened by 5 bases and J by 6 bases, with 8 bases between the two germline ends. The length of the CDR3 is 12 residues.

The V call is TRBV12-3 or TRBV12-4, the J call TRBJ1-2, with D possibly being TRBD1 (6 bases). V gave up 6 bases and J gave up 8 bases, with 16 bases separating them. The CDR3 runs 13 residues. CDR3 nucleotide sequence: TGTGCCAGCAGCGACAGGCCCGTAAGCGGCTACACCTTC. As protein: CASSDRPVSGYTF.

In its sample, this clonotype was seen many times. V usage is TRBV30 and J usage is TRBJ2-3, with D unresolved. The CDR3 consists of 12 residues. V lost 4 bases and J lost 8, with 13 bases in between. Germline V gene data show CDR1 as GTSNPN and CDR2 as SVGIG (reference sequence). For the CDR3, the DNA is TGTGCCTGGACGGGCGGCGTGCGTACGCAGTATTTT. This codes for CAWTGGVRTQYF. Full variable domain (rest looked up from reference TRBV30 and TRBJ2-3): SQTIHQWPATLVQPVGSPLSLECTVEGTSNPNLYWYRQAAGRGLQLLFYSVGIGQISSEVPQNLSASRPQDRQFILSSKKLLLSDSGFYLCAWTGGVRTQYFGPGTRLTVL.

In its sample, this clonotype was seen many times. V and J are TRBV25-1 and TRBJ2-5; D uncertain. CDR1 is MGHDK, CDR2 SYGVNS, per germline. With 3 bases removed from V and 0 bases from J, the gap between germline ends came to 11 bases. CDR3 length: 15 amino acids. CDR3 residues: CASSDGGRYQETQYF. The CDR3 coding sequence is TGTGCCAGCAGTGATGGCGGCAGGTACCAAGAGACCCAGTACTTC. The whole variable domain, filled in from reference TRBV25-1 and TRBJ2-5, reads EADIYQTPRYLVIGTGKKITLECSQTMGHDKMYWYQQDPGMELHLIHYSYGVNSTEKGDLSSESTVSRIRTEHFPLTLESARPSHTSQYLCASSDGGRYQETQYFGPGTRLLVL.